One T cell receptor (beta chain) is described in this entry. This entry belongs to a study of T-cell memory formation after mild COVID-19. Whole-study context: Largely donor-specific TCR clusters were found.

Germline V gene sequence: CDR1 KGHSH, CDR2 LQKENI. The CDR3 totals 14 residues. The V end lost 2 bases, the J end lost 7 bases, and 12 bases lay between the germline ends. Constant-segment primers and 5'RACE yielded cDNA libraries for TCR alpha and TCR beta, each carrying sample barcodes and UMIs. TCRdb passed the 5' RACE reads through MiXCR, listing each CDR3 protein once. This table has about 560,000 distinct CDR3 sequences, 15% to 20% appearing once. The source of this sequence is an adult woman who had mild COVID-19 (a few samples of this study predate the infection). Cell type and time point are not known. The sequencing sample was made of PBMCs or a T cell subset sorted from them (not recorded which). V and J are TRBV18 and TRBJ1-5; a possible D gene is TRBD1 (5 bases). The CDR3 DNA sequence: TGTGCCAGCTCACCAAGTACGGGGGACCAGCCCCAGCATTTT. As protein: CASSPSTGDQPQHF.